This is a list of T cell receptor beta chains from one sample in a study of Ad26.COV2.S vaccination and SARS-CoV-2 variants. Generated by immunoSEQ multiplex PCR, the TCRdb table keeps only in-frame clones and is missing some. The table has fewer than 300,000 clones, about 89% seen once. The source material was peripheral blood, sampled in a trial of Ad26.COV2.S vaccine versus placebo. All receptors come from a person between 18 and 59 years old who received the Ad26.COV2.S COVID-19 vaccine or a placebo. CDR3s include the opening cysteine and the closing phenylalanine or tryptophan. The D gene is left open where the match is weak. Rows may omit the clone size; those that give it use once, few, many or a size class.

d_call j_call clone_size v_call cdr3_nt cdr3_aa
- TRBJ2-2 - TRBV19 TGTGCCAGTAGAGGGTCCGGGGAGCTGTTTTTT CASRGSGELFF
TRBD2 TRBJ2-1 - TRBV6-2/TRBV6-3 TGTGCCAGCAGTTACGCGACTAGCGGGAGGAATGAGCAGTTCTTC CASSYATSGRNEQFF
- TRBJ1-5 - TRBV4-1 TGCGCCAGCAGCCAAGGACAGGATCAGCCCCAGCATTTT CASSQGQDQPQHF
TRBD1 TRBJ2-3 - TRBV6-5 TGTGCCAGCAGGGCACAGGGGAGCCCCCCAGATACGCAGTATTTT CASRAQGSPPDTQYF
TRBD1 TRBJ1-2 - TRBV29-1 TGCAGCGTTGAGGACAGGGGGGATGGCTACACCTTC CSVEDRGDGYTF
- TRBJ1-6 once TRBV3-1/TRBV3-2 TGTGCCAGCACCCCTCTGGGACGGGATAATTCACCCCTCCACTTT CASTPLGRDNSPLHF
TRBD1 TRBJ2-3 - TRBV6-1 TGTGCCAGCAGTGATAGGGGGCTTCTTGATACGCAGTATTTT CASSDRGLLDTQYF
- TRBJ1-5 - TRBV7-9 TGTGCCAGCAGCTCGGACACCCAGCCCCAGCATTTT CASSSDTQPQHF
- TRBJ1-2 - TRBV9 TGTGCCAGCAGCCAAACTCGCTCTTGGCTCTATGGCTACACCTTC CASSQTRSWLYGYTF
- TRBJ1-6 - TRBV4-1 TGCGCCAGCAGCCAAGATAAGATATGGGGGAATTCACCCCTCCACTTT CASSQDKIWGNSPLHF
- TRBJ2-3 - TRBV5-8 TGTGCCAGCAGCTTCGGTTTGCCAGATACGCAGTATTTT CASSFGLPDTQYF
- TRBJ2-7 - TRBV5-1 TGCGCCAGCAGCTCCGGGACCGTCGAGTACGAGCAGTACTTC CASSSGTVEYEQYF
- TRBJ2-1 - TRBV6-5 TGTGCCAGCAGTCGAGACAGGAATGAGCAGTTCTTC CASSRDRNEQFF
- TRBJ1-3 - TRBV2 TGTGCCAGCCACCAAGGGCTGAATGGAAACACCATATATTTT CASHQGLNGNTIYF
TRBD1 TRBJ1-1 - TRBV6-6 TGTGCCAGCAGTTACGGGACAGGGCGGAGGAACACTGAAGCTTTCTTT CASSYGTGRRNTEAFF
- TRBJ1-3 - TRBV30 TGTGCCTGGGGCGGAATCTCTGGAAACACCATATATTTT CAWGGISGNTIYF
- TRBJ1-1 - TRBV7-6 TGTGCCAGCAGCTTAGATGGGCCGGATACGATCACTGAAGCTTTCTTT CASSLDGPDTITEAFF
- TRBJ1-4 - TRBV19 TGTGCCAGTCATCCTCCCACAACTAATGAAAAACTGTTTTTT CASHPPTTNEKLFF
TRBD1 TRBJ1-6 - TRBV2 TGTGCCAGCAAAGACAGGGGGCTTTCACCCCTCCACTTT CASKDRGLSPLHF
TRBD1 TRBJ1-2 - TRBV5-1 TGCGCCAGCAGCCCAGAAGGGGGCGACTACTATGGCTACACCTTC CASSPEGGDYYGYTF
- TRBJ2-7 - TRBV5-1 TGCGCCAGCAGCTTGGTTTTCGCTGGTGGAGAGCAGTACTTC CASSLVFAGGEQYF
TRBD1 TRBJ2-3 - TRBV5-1 TGCGCCAGCAGCTACTCCGGACAGGGTCCAGATACGCAGTATTTT CASSYSGQGPDTQYF
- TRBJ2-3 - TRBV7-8 TGTGCCAGCAGCAAACAGGGCACAGATACGCAGTATTTT CASSKQGTDTQYF
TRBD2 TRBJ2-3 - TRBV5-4 TGTGCCAGCAGCTTGGATGAGCGGGGGGGTTCAGATACGCAGTATTTT CASSLDERGGSDTQYF
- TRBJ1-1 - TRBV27 TGTGCCAGCAGACACGCCCGGGGGACTGAAGCTTTCTTT CASRHARGTEAFF
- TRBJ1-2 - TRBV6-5 TGTGCCAGCATCCTTCAAGACAGCTATGGCTACACCTTC CASILQDSYGYTF
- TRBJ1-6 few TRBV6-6 TGTGCCAGCAGCCCGATTCAGGGCACCCTCCACTTT CASSPIQGTLHF
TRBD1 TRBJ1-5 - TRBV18 TGTGCCAGCTCACCACAGGGCAGGGGGCCCGATCAGCCCCAGCATTTT CASSPQGRGPDQPQHF
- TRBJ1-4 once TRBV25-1 TGTGCCAGCAGTGTGACTCTAGGGGATGAAAAACTGTTTTTT CASSVTLGDEKLFF
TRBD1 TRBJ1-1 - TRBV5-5 TGTGCCAGCAGCCCCAGTCTGGGACAGGGGATGTGGGAAGCTTTCTTT CASSPSLGQGMWEAFF
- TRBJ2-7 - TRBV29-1 TGCAGCGCCCAGACAGCCTCCTACGAGCAGTACTTC CSAQTASYEQYF
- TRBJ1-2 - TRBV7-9 TGTGCCAGCAGCTTAATCGGGGAGGCCTTTTCACATTATGTCGGCTACACCTTC CASSLIGEAFSHYVGYTF
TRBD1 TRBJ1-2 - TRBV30 TGTGCCTGGAGCAGACAGGGTCAGGGTGGCTACACCTTC CAWSRQGQGGYTF
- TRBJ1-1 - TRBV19 TGTGCCAGTAGTGGGGACGGCTATGAAGCTTTCTTT CASSGDGYEAFF
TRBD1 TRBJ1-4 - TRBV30 TGTGCCTGGAGTCCCCCCCCGGGACAGGCTAATGAAAAACTGTTTTTT CAWSPPPGQANEKLFF
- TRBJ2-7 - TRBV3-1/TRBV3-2 TGTGCCAGCAGCCAAGCCGGGAACGAGCAGTACTTC CASSQAGNEQYF
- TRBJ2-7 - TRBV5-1 TGCGCCAGCAGCTCCCCCAGCCCCGATAGGGGTCTGTACTTC CASSSPSPDRGLYF
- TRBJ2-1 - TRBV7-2 TGTGCCAGCAGCTTAGCGCAGGGTTACAATGAGCAGTTCTTC CASSLAQGYNEQFF
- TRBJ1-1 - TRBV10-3 TGTGCCATCAGAAGAACGAACACTGAAGCTTTCTTT CAIRRTNTEAFF
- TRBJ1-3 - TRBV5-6 TGTGCCAGCAGACAAGACAGGACGTCTGGAAACACCATATATTTT CASRQDRTSGNTIYF
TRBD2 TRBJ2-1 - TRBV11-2 TGTGCCAGCAGCTTAAGCGGATGGACTAGCGGGAGAGATAATGAGCAGTTCTTC CASSLSGWTSGRDNEQFF
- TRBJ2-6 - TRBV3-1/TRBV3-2 TGTGCCAGCAGCGGGGGGCCTGACTCTGGGGCCAACGTCCTGACTTTC CASSGGPDSGANVLTF
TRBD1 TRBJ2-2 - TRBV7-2 TGTGCCAGCAGCTCTACAGGGGGTACCGGGGAGCTGTTTTTT CASSSTGGTGELFF
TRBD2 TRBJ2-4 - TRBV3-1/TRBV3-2 TGTGCCAGCAGCCAAGGCTCTAGCGGGGGAACAAACATTCAGTACTTC CASSQGSSGGTNIQYF
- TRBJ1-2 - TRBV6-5 TGTGCCAGCAGTTACTTACAAATGACAGCGAACTATGGCTACACCTTC CASSYLQMTANYGYTF
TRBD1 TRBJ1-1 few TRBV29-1 TGCAGCGCCACAACAGGGGTGGGAGAAGCTTTCTTT CSATTGVGEAFF
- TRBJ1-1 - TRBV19 TGTGCCAGTAGAAGGGACGCCGAAACTGAAGCTTTCTTT CASRRDAETEAFF
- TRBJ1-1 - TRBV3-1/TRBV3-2 TGTGCCAGCAGCCAAGTTAGTAACACTGAAGCTTTCTTT CASSQVSNTEAFF
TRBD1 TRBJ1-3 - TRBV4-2 TGTGCCAGCAGCCAAGAGGGAGGAGGGGGCTCCTACTCTGGAAACACCATATATTTT CASSQEGGGGSYSGNTIYF
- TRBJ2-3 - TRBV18 TGTGCCAGCTCACCGTATGATACTAGCACAGATACGCAGTATTTT CASSPYDTSTDTQYF
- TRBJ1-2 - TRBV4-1 TGCGCCAGCAGCCAAGGGGGCAGTCCTAACTATGGCTACACCTTC CASSQGGSPNYGYTF
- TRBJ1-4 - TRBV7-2 TGTGCCAGCAGCTTACTGGCAGGGTATGGGGAAAAACTGTTTTTT CASSLLAGYGEKLFF